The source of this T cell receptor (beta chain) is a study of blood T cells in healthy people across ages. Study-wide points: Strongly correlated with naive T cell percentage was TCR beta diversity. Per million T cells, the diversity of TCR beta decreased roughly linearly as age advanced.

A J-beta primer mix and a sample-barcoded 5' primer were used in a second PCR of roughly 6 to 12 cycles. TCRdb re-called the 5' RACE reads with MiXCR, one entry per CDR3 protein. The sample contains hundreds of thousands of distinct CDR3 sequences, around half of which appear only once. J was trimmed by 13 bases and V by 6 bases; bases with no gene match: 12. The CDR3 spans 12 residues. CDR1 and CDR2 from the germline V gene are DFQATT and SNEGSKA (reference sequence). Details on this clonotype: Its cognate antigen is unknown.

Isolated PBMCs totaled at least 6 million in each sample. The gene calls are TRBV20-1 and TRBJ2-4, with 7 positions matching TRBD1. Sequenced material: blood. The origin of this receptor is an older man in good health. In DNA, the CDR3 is TGCAGTGCCAAAAACAGGGGAAAGGGGCAGTACTTC. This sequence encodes CSAKNRGKGQYF.